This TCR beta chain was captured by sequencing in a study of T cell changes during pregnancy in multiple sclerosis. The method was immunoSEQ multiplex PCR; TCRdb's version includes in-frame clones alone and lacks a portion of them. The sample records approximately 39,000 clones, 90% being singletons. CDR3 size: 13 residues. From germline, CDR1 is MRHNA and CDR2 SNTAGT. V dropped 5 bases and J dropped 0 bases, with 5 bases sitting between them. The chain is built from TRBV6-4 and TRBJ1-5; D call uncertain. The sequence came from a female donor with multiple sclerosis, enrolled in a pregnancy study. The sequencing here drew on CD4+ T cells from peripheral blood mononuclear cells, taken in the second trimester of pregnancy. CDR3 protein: CASSTTSNQPQHF. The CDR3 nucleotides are TGTGCCAGCAGTACTACTAGCAATCAGCCCCAGCATTTT.